This T cell receptor beta chain appears in the sequencing data of a study of T-cell reconstitution after alpha-beta-depleted transplantation in children. Broader study findings: Day-60 TCRbeta diversity that was high in some patients was derived from surviving recipient T cells and thymic progenitors. Expanded clones from the graft, numbering several hundred, reportedly supplied alpha-beta T cells about two months after transplant.

CDR1 is KGHDR and CDR2 is SFDVKD in the germline V gene. Trimming removed 5 bases from V and 1 base from J, with 8 bases in between. The CDR3 runs 13 residues. This clonotype was detected only a few times. What it binds is not known. Molecular barcoding with unique molecular identifiers was used for the TCRbeta library. TCRdb ran MiXCR on the PCR reads and lists one entry per CDR3 protein. The sample yields approximately 630,000 distinct CDR3 sequences, about 12% seen once. Sequenced material: PBMCs, taken before TCRalphabeta/CD19-depleted stem cell transplant. This TCR came from a girl aged 2-10 years with congenital amegakaryocytic thrombocytopenia, due to receive a stem cell transplant. The chain joins TRBV24-1 to TRBJ2-7; tentative D call: TRBD1 (6 bases). This chain's CDR3 is CATSGGQSYEQYF. CDR3 nucleotide sequence: TGTGCCACCAGTGGCGGACAGTCCTACGAGCAGTACTTC.